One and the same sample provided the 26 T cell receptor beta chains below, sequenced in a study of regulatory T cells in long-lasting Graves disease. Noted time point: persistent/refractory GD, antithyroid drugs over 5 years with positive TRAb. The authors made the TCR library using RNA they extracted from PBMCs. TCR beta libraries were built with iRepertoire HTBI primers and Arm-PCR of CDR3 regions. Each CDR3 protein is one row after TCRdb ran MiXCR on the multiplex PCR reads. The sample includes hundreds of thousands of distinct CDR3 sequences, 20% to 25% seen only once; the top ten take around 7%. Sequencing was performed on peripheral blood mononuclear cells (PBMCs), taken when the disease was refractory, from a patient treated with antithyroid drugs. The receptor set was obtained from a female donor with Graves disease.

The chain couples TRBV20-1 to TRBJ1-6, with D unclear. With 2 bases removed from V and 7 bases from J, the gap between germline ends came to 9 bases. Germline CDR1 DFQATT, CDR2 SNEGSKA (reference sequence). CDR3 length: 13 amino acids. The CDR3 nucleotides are TGCAGTGCTAGACCCGGAATAAATTCACCCCTCCACTTT. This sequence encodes CSARPGINSPLHF.

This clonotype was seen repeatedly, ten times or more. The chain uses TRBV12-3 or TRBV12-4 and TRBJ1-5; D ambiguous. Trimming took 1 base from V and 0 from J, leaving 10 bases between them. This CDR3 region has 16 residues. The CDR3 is CASSLGRSLSNQPQHF. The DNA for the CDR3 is TGTGCCAGCAGTTTAGGGCGGAGCCTTAGCAATCAGCCCCAGCATTTT.

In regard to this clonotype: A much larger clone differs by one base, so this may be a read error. The CDR3 sequence: CASSLLEGTGAFF. CDR3 nucleotide sequence: TGTGCCAGCAGCTTATTGGAGGGGACAGGAGCTTTCTTT. The J gene is TRBJ1-1, the V gene TRBV7-3; 8 nucleotides line up with TRBD1. Germline V lookup: CDR1 SGHTA, CDR2 FQGTGA. J gave up 10 bases and V 2 bases, and 6 bases lay outside the gene matches. The CDR3 totals 13 residues. The full variable domain, rest sourced from reference TRBV7-3 and TRBJ1-1, is GAGVSQTPSNKVTEKGKYVELRCDPISGHTALYWYRQSLGQGPEFLIYFQGTGAADDSGLPNDRFFAVRPEGSVSTLKIQRTERGDSAVYLCASSLLEGTGAFFGQGTRLTVV.

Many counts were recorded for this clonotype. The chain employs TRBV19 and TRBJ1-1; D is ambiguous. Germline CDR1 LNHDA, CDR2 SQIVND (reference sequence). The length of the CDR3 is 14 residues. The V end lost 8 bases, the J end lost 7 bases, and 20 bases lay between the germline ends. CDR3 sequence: CASGRSEILGEAFF. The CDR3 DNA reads TGTGCCAGTGGGCGATCCGAGATATTGGGTGAAGCTTTCTTT.

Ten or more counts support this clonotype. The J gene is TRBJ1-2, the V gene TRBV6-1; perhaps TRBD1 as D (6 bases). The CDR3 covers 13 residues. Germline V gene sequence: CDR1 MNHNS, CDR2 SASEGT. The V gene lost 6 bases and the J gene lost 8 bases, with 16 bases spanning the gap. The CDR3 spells CASSPGGLYGYTF. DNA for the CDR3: TGTGCCAGCAGCCCCGGGGGGCTCTACGGCTACACCTTC.

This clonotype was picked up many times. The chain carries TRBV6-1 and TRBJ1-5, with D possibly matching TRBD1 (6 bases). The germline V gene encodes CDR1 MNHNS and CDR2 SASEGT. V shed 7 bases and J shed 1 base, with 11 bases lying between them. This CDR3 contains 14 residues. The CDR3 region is CASKIQGSNQPQHF. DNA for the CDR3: TGTGCCAGCAAAATACAGGGAAGCAATCAGCCCCAGCATTTT.

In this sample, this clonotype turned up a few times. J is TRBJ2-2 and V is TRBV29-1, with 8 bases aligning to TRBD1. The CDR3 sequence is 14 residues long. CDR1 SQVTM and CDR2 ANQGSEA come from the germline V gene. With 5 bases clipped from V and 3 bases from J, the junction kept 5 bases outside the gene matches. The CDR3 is CSVLEQGDTGELFF. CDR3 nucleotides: TGCAGCGTTTTAGAACAGGGGGACACCGGGGAGCTGTTTTTT.

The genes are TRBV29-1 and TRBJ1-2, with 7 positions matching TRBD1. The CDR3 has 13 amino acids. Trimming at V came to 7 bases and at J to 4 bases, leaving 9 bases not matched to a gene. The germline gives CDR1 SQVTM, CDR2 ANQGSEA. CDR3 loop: CSAKGAGSYGYTF. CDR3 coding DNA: TGCAGCGCTAAGGGGGCCGGTTCCTATGGCTACACCTTC.

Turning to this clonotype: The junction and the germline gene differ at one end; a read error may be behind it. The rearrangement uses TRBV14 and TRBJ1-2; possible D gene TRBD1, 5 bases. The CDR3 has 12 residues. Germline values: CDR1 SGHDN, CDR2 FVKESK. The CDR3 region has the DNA TGTGCCAGCAGCCGACAACTAACCAGGGTGGAGTTC. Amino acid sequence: CASSRQLTRVEF.

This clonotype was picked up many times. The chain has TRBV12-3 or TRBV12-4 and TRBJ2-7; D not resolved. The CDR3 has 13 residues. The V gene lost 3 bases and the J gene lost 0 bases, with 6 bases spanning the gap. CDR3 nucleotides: TGTGCCAGCAGTTTGTACAGCTCCTACGAGCAGTACTTC. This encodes CASSLYSSYEQYF.

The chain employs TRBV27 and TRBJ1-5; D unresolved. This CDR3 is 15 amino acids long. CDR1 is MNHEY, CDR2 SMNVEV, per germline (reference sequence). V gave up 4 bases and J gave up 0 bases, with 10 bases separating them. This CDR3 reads CASSYRTDSNQPQHF. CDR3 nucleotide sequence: TGTGCCAGCAGTTACCGAACAGATAGCAATCAGCCCCAGCATTTT.

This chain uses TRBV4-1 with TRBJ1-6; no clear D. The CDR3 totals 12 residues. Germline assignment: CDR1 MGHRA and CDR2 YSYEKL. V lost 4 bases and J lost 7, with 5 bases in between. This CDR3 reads CASSLINSPLHF. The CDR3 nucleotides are TGCGCCAGCAGCCTGATCAATTCACCCCTCCACTTT.

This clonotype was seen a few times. The CDR3 is CASSPTLGGFEAFF. The CDR3 bases are TGCGCCAGCAGCCCTACATTGGGAGGGTTTGAAGCTTTCTTT. V gene TRBV5-1 combines with J gene TRBJ1-1; no firm D call. There are 14 residues in the CDR3. V was clipped by 4 bases and J by 7 bases, with 17 bases between them. Germline CDR1 is SGHRS and CDR2 is YFSETQ.

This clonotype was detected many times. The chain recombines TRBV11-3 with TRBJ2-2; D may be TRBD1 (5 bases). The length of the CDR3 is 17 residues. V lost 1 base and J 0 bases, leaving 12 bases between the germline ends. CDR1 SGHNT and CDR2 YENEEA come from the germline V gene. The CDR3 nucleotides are TGTGCCAGCAGCTTAGGGTTGGGGCGACCGAACACCGGGGAGCTGTTTTTT. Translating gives CASSLGLGRPNTGELFF.

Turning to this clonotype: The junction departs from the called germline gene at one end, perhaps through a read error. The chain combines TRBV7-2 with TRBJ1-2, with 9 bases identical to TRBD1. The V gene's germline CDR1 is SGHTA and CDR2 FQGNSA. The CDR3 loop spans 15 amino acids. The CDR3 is CASSLATGGSYGYTF. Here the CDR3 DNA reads TGTGCCAGCAGCCTAGCGACAGGGGGATCGTATGGCTACACCTTC.

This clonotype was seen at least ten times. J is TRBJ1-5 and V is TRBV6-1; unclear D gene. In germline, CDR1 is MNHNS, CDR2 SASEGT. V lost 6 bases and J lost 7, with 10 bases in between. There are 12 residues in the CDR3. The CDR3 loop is CASSDYIQPQHF. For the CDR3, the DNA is TGTGCCAGCAGCGATTACATCCAGCCCCAGCATTTT.

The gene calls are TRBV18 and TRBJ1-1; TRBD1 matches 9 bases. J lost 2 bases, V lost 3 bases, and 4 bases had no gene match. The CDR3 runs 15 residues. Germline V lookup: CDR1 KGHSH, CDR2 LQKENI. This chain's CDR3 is CASSPMDRGNTEAFF. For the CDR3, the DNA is TGTGCCAGCTCACCGATGGACAGGGGTAACACTGAAGCTTTCTTT.

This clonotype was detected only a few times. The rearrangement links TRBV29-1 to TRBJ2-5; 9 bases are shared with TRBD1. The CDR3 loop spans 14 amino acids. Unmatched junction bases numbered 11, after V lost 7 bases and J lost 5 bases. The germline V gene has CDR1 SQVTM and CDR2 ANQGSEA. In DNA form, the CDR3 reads TGCAGCGCCCCCGGGACAGGGCTTTCGGAGACCCAGTACTTC. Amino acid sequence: CSAPGTGLSETQYF.

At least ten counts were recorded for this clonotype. The CDR3 DNA follows: TGTGCCAGCAGCCTATTAAACACCATATATTTT. It is translated as CASSLLNTIYF. This chain joins TRBV28 and TRBJ1-3; D gene unclear. Trimming took 6 bases from V and 6 from J, leaving 6 bases between them. The CDR3 covers 11 residues. The germline gives CDR1 MDHEN, CDR2 SYDVKM.

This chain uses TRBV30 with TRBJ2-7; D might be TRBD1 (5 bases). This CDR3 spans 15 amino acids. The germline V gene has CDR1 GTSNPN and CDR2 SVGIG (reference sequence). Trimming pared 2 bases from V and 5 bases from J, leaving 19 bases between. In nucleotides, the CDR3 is TGTGCCTGGAGTTTAAGGGAAACAGGCGTCCACGAGCAGTACTTC. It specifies CAWSLRETGVHEQYF.

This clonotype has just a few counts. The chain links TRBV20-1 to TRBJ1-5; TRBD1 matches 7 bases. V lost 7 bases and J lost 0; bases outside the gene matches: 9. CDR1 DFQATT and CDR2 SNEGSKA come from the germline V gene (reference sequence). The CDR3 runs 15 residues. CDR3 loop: CSVPGTANSNQPQHF. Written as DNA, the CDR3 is TGCAGTGTTCCCGGGACAGCAAATAGCAATCAGCCCCAGCATTTT.

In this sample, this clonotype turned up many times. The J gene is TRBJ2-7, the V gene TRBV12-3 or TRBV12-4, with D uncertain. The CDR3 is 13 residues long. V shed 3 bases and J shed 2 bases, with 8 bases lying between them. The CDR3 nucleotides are TGTGCCAGCAGTTTCGGACCGACCTACGAGCAGTACTTC. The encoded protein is CASSFGPTYEQYF.

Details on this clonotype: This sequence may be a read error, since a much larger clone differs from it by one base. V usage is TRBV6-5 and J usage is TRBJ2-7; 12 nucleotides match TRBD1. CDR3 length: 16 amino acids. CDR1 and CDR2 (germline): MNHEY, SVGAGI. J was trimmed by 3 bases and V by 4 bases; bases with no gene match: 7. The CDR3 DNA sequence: TGTGCCAGCAGTTCGCTCGGGACAGGGGGCGTCTACGAGCAGTACTTC. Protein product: CASSSLGTGGVYEQYF.

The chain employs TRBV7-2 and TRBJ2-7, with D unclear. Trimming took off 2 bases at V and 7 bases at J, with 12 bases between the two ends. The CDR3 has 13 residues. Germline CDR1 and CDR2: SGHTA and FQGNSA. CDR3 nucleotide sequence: TGTGCCAGCAGCTTATACCTGTATGTGGAGCAGTACTTC. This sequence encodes CASSLYLYVEQYF.

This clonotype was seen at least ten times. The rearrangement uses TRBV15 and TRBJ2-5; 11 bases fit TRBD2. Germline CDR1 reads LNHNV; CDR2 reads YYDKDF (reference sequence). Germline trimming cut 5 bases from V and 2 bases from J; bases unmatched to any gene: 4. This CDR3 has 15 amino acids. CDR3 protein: CATSDGTSGQETQYF. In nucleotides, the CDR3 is TGTGCCACCAGCGACGGGACTAGCGGACAAGAGACCCAGTACTTC.

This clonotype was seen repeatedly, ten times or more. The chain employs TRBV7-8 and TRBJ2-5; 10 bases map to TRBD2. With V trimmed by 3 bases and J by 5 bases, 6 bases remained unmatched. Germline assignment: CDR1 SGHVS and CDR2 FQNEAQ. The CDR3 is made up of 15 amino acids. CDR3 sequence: CASSFGASGSETQYF. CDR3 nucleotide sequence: TGTGCCAGCAGCTTTGGGGCTAGCGGGAGTGAGACCCAGTACTTC.